This TCR beta chain was documented in a study of control samples from healthy donors and cancer patients. The germline V gene encodes CDR1 SGDLS and CDR2 YYNGEE. V was trimmed by 0 bases and J by 7 bases, leaving 14 bases between them. This CDR3 has 14 amino acids. Only in-frame clones appear in the TCRdb table, and some are missing; sequencing was by immunoSEQ multiplex PCR. The table has 40,000 to 50,000 clones, around 94% seen once. The material sequenced was blood. This clonotype was sampled from a man in his 60s in good health. The V gene is TRBV9, the J gene TRBJ2-7; D remains unclear. CDR3 DNA: TGTGCCAGCAGCGTAGAATCAGCCTTTGGGGAGCAGTACTTC. Its protein is CASSVESAFGEQYF. The whole variable domain, remainder taken from reference TRBV9 and TRBJ2-7, is DSGVTQTPKHLITATGQRVTLRCSPRSGDLSVYWYQQSLDQGLQFLIQYYNGEERAKGNILERFSAQQFPDLHSELNLSSLELGDSALYFCASSVESAFGEQYFGPGTRLTVT.